These 8 T cell receptor beta chains share one sample of origin, sequenced in a study of blood T cell repertoires in COVID-19. The assay was immunoSEQ multiplex PCR, and TCRdb's table has in-frame clones only and misses some. The sample has some 65,000 clones, about 86% seen once. The sequenced material came from peripheral blood. The receptors come from a man in his forties with COVID-19, enrolled during active disease.

The chain joins TRBV28 to TRBJ1-6; maybe TRBD1 (5 bases). This CDR3 region has 14 residues. Between the trimmed V and J ends, which lost 6 bases and 8 bases, there was a span of 14 bases. CDR1 is MDHEN, CDR2 SYDVKM, per germline. Here the CDR3 reads CASSLAREDSPLHF. The CDR3, as DNA: TGTGCCAGCAGCCTGGCCAGGGAGGATTCACCCCTCCACTTT. Drawing the rest from reference TRBV28 and TRBJ1-6, the complete variable domain is DVKVTQSSRYLVKRTGEKVFLECVQDMDHENMFWYRQDPGLGLRLIYFSYDVKMKEKGDIPEGYSVSREKKERFSLILESASTNQTSMYLCASSLAREDSPLHFGNGTRLTVT.

The rearrangement uses TRBV10-3 and TRBJ1-6; 7 bases line up with TRBD1. This CDR3 is 16 amino acids long. CDR1 is ENHRY and CDR2 is SYGVKD in the germline V gene. The junction had 10 bases not matched to a gene; V was cut back by 4 bases and J by 7 bases. The CDR3: CAISGGGQQENSPLHF. The CDR3 DNA is TGTGCCATCAGTGGAGGGGGACAGCAGGAAAATTCACCCCTCCACTTT.

This rearrangement joins TRBV4-1 to TRBJ2-2, with 10 bases that match TRBD2. The CDR3 is 19 residues long. The germline V gene encodes CDR1 MGHRA and CDR2 YSYEKL. V dropped 0 bases and J dropped 0; count of bases not matched to a gene: 7. CDR3: CASSQDGLAGATNTGELFF. The CDR3 DNA reads as TGCGCCAGCAGCCAAGATGGTCTAGCGGGGGCCACGAACACCGGGGAGCTGTTTTTT.

The chain links TRBV10-2 to TRBJ2-7; 9 nucleotides line up with TRBD1. The CDR3 loop spans 14 amino acids. The germline CDR1 and CDR2 sequences are WSHSY and SAAADI. The ends lost 6 bases at V and 2 bases at J; junction bases unmatched: 5. The CDR3 spells CASRSGTGTYEQYF. DNA for the CDR3: TGCGCCAGCAGGAGTGGGACAGGGACCTACGAGCAGTACTTC.

This chain uses TRBV4-1 with TRBJ2-1, with 13 bases aligning to TRBD2. Trimming at V came to 6 bases and at J to 4 bases, leaving 3 bases not matched to a gene. The CDR3 consists of 15 residues. In germline, CDR1 is MGHRA, CDR2 YSYEKL. CDR3 in amino acids: CASRGTSGAYNEQFF. CDR3 coding DNA: TGCGCCAGCAGGGGGACTAGCGGGGCTTACAATGAGCAGTTCTTC.

The gene calls are TRBV11-3 and TRBJ2-5; unclear D gene. Germline lookup yields CDR1 SGHNT and CDR2 YENEEA. This CDR3 region has 12 residues. Trimming left V 0 bases short and J 5 bases short, with 4 bases between. The DNA of the CDR3 is TGTGCCAGCAGCTTAGATCAGGAGACCCAGTACTTC. It translates to CASSLDQETQYF.

V is TRBV19 and J is TRBJ1-5; the match to TRBD1 covers 11 bases. V shed 2 bases, J shed 9 bases, and the junction held 6 bases outside the gene matches. Germline lookup yields CDR1 LNHDA and CDR2 SQIVND (reference sequence). The CDR3 spans 15 residues. The CDR3 spells CASSIRTGGSWPQHF. CDR3 sequence (DNA): TGTGCCAGTAGTATAAGGACAGGGGGCTCCTGGCCCCAGCATTTT.

The chain uses TRBV7-9 and TRBJ2-3, with 13 bases lining up with TRBD2. This CDR3 comprises 19 residues. Unmatched junction bases numbered 13, after V lost 2 bases and J lost 5 bases. Germline V gene lookup returns CDR1 SEHNR and CDR2 FQNEAQ (reference sequence). DNA for the CDR3: TGTGCCAGCAGCTTACGGGCACTAGCGGGGGGGCGTGGTGGAGATACGCAGTATTTT. Translating it yields CASSLRALAGGRGGDTQYF.